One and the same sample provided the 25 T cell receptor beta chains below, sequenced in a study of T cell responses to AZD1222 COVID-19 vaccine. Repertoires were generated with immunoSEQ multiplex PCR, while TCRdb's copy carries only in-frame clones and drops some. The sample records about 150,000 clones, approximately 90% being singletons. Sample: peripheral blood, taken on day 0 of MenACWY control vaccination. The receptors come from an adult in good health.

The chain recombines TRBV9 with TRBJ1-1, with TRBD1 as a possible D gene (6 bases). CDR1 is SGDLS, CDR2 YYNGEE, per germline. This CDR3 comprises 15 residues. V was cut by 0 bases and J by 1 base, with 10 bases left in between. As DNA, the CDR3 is TGTGCCAGCAGCGTAGAAGGGGGGCGGAACACTGAAGCTTTCTTT. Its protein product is CASSVEGGRNTEAFF.

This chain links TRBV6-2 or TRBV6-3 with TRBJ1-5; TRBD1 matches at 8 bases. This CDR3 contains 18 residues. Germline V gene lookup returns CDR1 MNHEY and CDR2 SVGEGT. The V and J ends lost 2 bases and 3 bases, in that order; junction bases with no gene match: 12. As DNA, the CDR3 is TGTGCCAGCAGTTACGCTGGAGGACAGGGAGGGTTCAATCAGCCCCAGCATTTT. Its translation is CASSYAGGQGGFNQPQHF.

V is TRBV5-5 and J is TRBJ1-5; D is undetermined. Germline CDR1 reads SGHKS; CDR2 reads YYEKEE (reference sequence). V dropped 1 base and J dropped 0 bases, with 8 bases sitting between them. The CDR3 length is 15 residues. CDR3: CASSLNGYSNQPQHF. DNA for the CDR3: TGTGCCAGCAGCTTGAACGGCTATAGCAATCAGCCCCAGCATTTT.

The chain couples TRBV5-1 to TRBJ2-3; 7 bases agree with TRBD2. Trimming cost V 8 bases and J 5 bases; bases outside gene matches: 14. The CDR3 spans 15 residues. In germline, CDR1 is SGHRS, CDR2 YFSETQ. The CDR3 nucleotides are TGCGCCAGTAACCAGCGGGGTCAATGGGGAGATACGCAGTATTTT. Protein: CASNQRGQWGDTQYF.

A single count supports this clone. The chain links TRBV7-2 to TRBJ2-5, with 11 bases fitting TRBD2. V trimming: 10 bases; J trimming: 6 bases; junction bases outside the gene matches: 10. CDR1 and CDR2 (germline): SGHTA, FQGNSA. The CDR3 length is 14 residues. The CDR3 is CATQLTSGVKTQYF. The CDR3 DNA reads TGTGCCACCCAACTGACTAGCGGGGTTAAGACCCAGTACTTC.

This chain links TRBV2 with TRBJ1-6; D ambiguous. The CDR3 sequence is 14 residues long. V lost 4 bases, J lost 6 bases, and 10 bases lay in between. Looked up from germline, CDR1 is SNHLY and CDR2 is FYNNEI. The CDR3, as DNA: TGTGCCAGCAGTGTAACAGAACCTAATTCACCCCTCCACTTT. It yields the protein CASSVTEPNSPLHF.

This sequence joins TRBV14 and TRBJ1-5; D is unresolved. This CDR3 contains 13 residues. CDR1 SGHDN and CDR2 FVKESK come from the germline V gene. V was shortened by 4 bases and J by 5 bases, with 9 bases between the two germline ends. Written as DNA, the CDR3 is TGTGCCAGCAGCCCTAGTCGAGATCAGCCCCAGCATTTT. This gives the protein CASSPSRDQPQHF.

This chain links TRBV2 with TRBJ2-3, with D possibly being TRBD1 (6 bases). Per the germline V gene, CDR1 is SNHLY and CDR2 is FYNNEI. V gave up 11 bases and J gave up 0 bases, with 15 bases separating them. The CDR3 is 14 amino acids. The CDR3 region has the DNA TGTGCCTGTCAAAACAGGGCAAGCACAGATACGCAGTATTTT. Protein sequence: CACQNRASTDTQYF.

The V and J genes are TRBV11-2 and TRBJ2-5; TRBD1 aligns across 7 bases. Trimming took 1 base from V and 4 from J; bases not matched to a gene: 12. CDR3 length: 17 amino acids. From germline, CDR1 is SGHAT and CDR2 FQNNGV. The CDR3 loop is CASSLGSRQGLTETQYF. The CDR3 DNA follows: TGTGCCAGCAGCTTAGGGTCCAGACAGGGCCTAACAGAGACCCAGTACTTC.

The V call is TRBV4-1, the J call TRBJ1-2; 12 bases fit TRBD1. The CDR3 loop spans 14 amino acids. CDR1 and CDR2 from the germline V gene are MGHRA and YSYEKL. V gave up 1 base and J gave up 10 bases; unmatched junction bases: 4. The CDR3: CASSQGDRGRDYTF. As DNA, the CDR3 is TGCGCCAGCAGCCAAGGGGACAGGGGGCGAGACTACACCTTC.

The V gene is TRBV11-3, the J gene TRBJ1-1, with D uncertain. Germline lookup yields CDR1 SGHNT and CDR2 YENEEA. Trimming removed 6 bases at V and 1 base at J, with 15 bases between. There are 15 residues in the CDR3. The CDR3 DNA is TGTGCCAGCAGAAGTGGAGGCAGCGGGAACACTGAAGCTTTCTTT. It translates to CASRSGGSGNTEAFF.

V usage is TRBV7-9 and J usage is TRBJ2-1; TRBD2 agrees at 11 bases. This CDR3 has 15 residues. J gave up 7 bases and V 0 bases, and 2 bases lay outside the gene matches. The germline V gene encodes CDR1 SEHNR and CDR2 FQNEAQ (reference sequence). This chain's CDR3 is CASSLALAGVNEQFF. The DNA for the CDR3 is TGTGCCAGCAGCTTAGCACTAGCGGGGGTAAATGAGCAGTTCTTC.

CDR3 protein: CASSRSGQGQRTQHF. The CDR3 nucleotides are TGTGCCAGCAGTCGCTCGGGACAGGGCCAAAGGACCCAGCATTTT. The rearrangement joins TRBV28 to TRBJ1-5; the match to TRBD1 covers 9 bases. The CDR3 is made up of 15 amino acids. Germline assignment: CDR1 MDHEN and CDR2 SYDVKM. V lost 5 bases to trimming and J lost 11 bases; unmatched junction nucleotides: 13. Together with reference TRBV28 and TRBJ1-5, the CDR3 gives the full variable domain: DVKVTQSSRYLVKRTGEKVFLECVQDMDHENMFWYRQDPGLGLRLIYFSYDVKMKEKGDIPEGYSVSREKKERFSLILESASTNQTSMYLCASSRSGQGQRTQHFGDGTRLSIL.

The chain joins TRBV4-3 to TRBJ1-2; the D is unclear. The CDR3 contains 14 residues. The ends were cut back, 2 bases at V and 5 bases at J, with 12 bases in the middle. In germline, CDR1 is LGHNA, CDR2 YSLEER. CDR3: CASSQQAGGYGYTF. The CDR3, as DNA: TGCGCCAGCAGCCAACAGGCCGGCGGGTATGGCTACACCTTC.

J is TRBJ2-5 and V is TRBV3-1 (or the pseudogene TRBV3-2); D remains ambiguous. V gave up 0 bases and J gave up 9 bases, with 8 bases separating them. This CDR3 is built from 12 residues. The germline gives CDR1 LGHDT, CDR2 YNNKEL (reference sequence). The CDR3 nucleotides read TGTGCCAGCAGCCAAGATCCCACGGCCCAGTACTTC. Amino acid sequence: CASSQDPTAQYF.

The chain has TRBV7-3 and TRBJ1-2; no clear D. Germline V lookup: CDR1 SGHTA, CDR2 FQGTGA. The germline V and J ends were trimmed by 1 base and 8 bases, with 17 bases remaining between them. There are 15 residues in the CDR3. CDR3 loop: CASSLNPSLLVGYTF. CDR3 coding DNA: TGTGCCAGCAGCTTAAACCCCAGCCTCCTAGTCGGCTACACCTTC.

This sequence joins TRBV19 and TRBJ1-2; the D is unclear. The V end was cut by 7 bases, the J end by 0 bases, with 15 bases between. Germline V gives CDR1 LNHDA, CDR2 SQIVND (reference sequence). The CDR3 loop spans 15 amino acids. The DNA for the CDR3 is TGTGCCAGTAAAAGGAGCCCCACGTCTAACTATGGCTACACCTTC. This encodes CASKRSPTSNYGYTF.

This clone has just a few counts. CDR3: CASSFWSLTGQGAGELFF. The CDR3 DNA follows: TGTGCCAGCAGCTTTTGGAGCCTTACCGGACAGGGGGCCGGGGAGCTGTTTTTT. The chain carries TRBV11-3 and TRBJ2-2; 10 bases line up with TRBD1. Germline V gene lookup returns CDR1 SGHNT and CDR2 YENEEA. Trimming cost V 3 bases and J 6 bases; bases outside gene matches: 13. The CDR3 has 18 residues.

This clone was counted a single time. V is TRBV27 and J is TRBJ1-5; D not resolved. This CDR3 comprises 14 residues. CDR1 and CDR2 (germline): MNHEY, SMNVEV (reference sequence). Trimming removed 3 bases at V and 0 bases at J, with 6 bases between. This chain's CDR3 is CASSFRGSNQPQHF. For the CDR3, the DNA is TGTGCCAGCAGTTTTCGCGGTAGCAATCAGCCCCAGCATTTT.

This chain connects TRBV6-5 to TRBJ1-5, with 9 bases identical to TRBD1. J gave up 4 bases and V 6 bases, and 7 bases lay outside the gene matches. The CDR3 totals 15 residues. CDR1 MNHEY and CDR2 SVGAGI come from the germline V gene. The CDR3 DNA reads TGTGCCAGCAGGTTAGGACAGGGGATTAATCAGCCCCAGCATTTT. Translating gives CASRLGQGINQPQHF.

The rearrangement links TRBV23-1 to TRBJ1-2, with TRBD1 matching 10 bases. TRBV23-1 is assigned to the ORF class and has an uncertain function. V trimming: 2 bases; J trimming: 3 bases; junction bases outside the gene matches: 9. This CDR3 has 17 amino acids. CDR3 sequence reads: CASSQTGTGDKDYGYTF. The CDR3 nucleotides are TGCGCCAGCAGTCAAACCGGGACAGGGGATAAGGACTATGGCTACACCTTC.

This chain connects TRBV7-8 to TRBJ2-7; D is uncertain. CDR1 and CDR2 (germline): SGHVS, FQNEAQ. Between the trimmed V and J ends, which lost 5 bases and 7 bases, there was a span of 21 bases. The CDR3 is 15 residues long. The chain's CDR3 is CASSLRDTWAGEQYF. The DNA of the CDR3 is TGTGCCAGCAGCCTAAGAGACACATGGGCTGGAGAGCAGTACTTC.

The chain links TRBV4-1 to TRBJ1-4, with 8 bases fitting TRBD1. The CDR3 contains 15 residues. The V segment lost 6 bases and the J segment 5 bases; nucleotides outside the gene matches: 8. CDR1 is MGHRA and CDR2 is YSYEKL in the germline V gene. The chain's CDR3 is CASRPPDRENEKLFF. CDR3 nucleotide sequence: TGCGCCAGCAGACCACCGGACAGGGAAAATGAAAAACTGTTTTTT.

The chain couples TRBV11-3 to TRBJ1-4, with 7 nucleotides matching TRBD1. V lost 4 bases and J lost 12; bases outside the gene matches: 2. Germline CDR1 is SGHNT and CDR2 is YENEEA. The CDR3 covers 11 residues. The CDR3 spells CASSSGTELFF. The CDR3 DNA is TGTGCCAGCAGCTCGGGGACAGAACTGTTTTTT.

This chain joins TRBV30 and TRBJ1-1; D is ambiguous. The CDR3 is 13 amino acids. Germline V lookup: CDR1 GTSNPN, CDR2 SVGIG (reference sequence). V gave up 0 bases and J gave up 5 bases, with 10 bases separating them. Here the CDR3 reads CAWSVGEWTEAFF. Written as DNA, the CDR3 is TGTGCCTGGAGTGTCGGGGAGTGGACTGAAGCTTTCTTT.